The 20 T cell receptor beta chains given below trace back to one sample, sequenced in a study of shared clonotypes between healthy human individuals. Profiled with immunoSEQ multiplex PCR; TCRdb holds only in-frame clones, not every one. The sample records 950,000 to 1,300,000 clones, 60% to 80% being singletons. The sample consisted of memory CD4+ T cells sorted from blood. The subset here: CD45RA-negative fraction. Source of these receptors: a man aged 18 to 29 in good health.

This sequence joins TRBV5-5 and TRBJ2-5; the D gene is possibly TRBD1 (6 bases). The germline CDR1 and CDR2 sequences are SGHKS and YYEKEE (reference sequence). The V and J ends lost 0 bases and 2 bases respectively, with 11 bases between them. This CDR3 has 15 amino acids. DNA for the CDR3: TGTGCCAGCAGCTTGGGAGGACAGAGTCAAGAGACCCAGTACTTC. Protein: CASSLGGQSQETQYF.

The chain links TRBV7-9 to TRBJ2-7; 8 bases match TRBD1. With 5 bases clipped from V and 4 bases from J, the junction kept 7 bases outside the gene matches. The CDR3 contains 14 residues. Germline CDR1 reads SEHNR; CDR2 reads FQNEAQ (reference sequence). In nucleotides, the CDR3 is TGTGCCAGCAGCAGGATGGACAGGGAGTACGAGCAGTACTTC. Amino acids: CASSRMDREYEQYF.

The V gene is TRBV6-5, the J gene TRBJ2-1; 7 bases fit TRBD1. Trimming took 9 bases from V and 7 from J; bases not matched to a gene: 6. The CDR3 contains 12 residues. The germline gives CDR1 MNHEY, CDR2 SVGAGI. CDR3 in DNA: TGTGCCAGAAGGGACAGCCTTAATGAGCAGTTCTTC. It yields the protein CARRDSLNEQFF.

This clone was observed once. An end of the junction does not agree with germline; a read error may underlie this. The chain has TRBV5-4 and TRBJ2-7; 11 bases are shared with TRBD2. This CDR3 spans 15 amino acids. CDR1 SGHNT and CDR2 YYREEE come from the germline V gene (reference sequence). The CDR3 reads CASSLDSGRAGYLHF. The DNA for the CDR3 is TGTGCCAGCAGCTTGGATAGCGGGAGGGCCGGATATTTGCACTTC.

The chain carries TRBV18 and TRBJ1-4, with D possibly TRBD1 on 6 matching bases. The CDR3 is made up of 13 amino acids. The germline V and J ends were trimmed by 6 bases and 8 bases, with 13 bases remaining between them. Per germline, CDR1 KGHSH and CDR2 LQKENI. The chain's CDR3 is CASSQGGREKLFF. CDR3 sequence (DNA): TGTGCCAGCTCCCAAGGGGGAAGGGAAAAACTGTTTTTT.

This sequence joins TRBV28 and TRBJ2-5, with D perhaps matching TRBD1 (6 bases). V gave up 10 bases and J gave up 5 bases, with 14 bases separating them. The germline V gene encodes CDR1 MDHEN and CDR2 SYDVKM. The CDR3 has 12 residues. CDR3 protein: CATQQGRETQYF. As DNA, the CDR3 is TGTGCCACCCAACAGGGAAGGGAGACCCAGTACTTC.

The rearrangement uses TRBV29-1 and TRBJ1-2; D is unresolved. Germline V gene lookup returns CDR1 SQVTM and CDR2 ANQGSEA. This CDR3 region has 11 residues. V lost 7 bases to trimming and J lost 3 bases, with 9 bases between them. The CDR3 bases are TGCAGCGCCTATACAGACTATGGCTACACCTTC. Translating gives CSAYTDYGYTF.

This clone occurred once. This chain links TRBV11-2 with TRBJ2-3; 7 bases line up with TRBD2. Germline V gene sequence: CDR1 SGHAT, CDR2 FQNNGV. After removal of 5 bases from V and 1 base from J, the junction contained 6 bases not matched to a gene. The length of the CDR3 is 15 residues. CDR3 region: CASSPVAGGTDTQYF. In nucleotides, the CDR3 is TGTGCCAGCAGCCCCGTGGCGGGAGGCACAGATACGCAGTATTTT.

The count of this clone is one. The rearrangement joins TRBV5-4 to TRBJ1-1; TRBD1 aligns across 7 bases. Trimming took 6 bases from V and 10 from J; bases not matched to a gene: 27. The CDR3 consists of 18 residues. Germline values: CDR1 SGHNT, CDR2 YYREEE (reference sequence). Here the CDR3 reads CASNLPGEGAEELPIAFF. The DNA of the CDR3 is TGTGCCAGCAATCTACCCGGGGAGGGGGCCGAAGAGTTACCGATAGCTTTCTTT.

The chain links TRBV6-6 to TRBJ1-6; no reliable D call. Germline V lookup: CDR1 MNHNY, CDR2 SVGAGI (reference sequence). CDR3 length equals 14 residues. Trimming removed 2 bases at V and 5 bases at J, with 7 bases between. The chain's CDR3 is CASSYVQNNSPLHF. CDR3 nucleotide sequence: TGTGCCAGCAGTTACGTACAGAATAATTCACCCCTCCACTTT.

This clone has only one observation. The rearrangement uses TRBV11-1 and TRBJ1-3; no clear D gene. Looked up from germline, CDR1 is SGHAT and CDR2 is FQDESV (reference sequence). V gave up 1 base and J gave up 3 bases, with 7 bases separating them. This CDR3 is built from 14 residues. DNA for the CDR3: TGTGCCAGCAGCTTAGAGGGAATTGGAAACACCATATATTTT. Protein product: CASSLEGIGNTIYF.

This rearrangement joins TRBV7-2 to TRBJ2-7; D might be TRBD2 (6 bases). The CDR3 runs 15 residues. Trimming took off 1 base at V and 5 bases at J, with 15 bases between the two ends. Germline CDR1 and CDR2: SGHTA and FQGNSA. The CDR3 DNA follows: TGTGCCAGCAGCTTAGGCGGCGGGAAGGCCAACGAGCAGTACTTC. Amino acid sequence: CASSLGGGKANEQYF.

This chain links TRBV6-5 with TRBJ2-1; the match to TRBD2 covers 8 bases. The CDR3 totals 15 residues. Trimming took 4 bases from V and 6 from J; bases not matched to a gene: 8. Germline CDR1 and CDR2: MNHEY and SVGAGI. This CDR3 is CASSSQAGVVNEQFF. The CDR3 DNA reads TGTGCCAGCAGTTCGCAAGCGGGAGTTGTCAATGAGCAGTTCTTC.

This clone was detected only a few times. The J gene is TRBJ2-1, the V gene TRBV29-1; either TRBD1 or TRBD2 may supply D (5 bases each). Germline CDR1 is SQVTM and CDR2 is ANQGSEA. V lost 7 bases and J lost 4, with 14 bases in between. CDR3 length: 13 amino acids. The CDR3, as DNA: TGCAGCGCTGGGACCGAACGTTACAATGAGCAGTTCTTC. Translation: CSAGTERYNEQFF.

The chain has TRBV2 and TRBJ2-2; D might be TRBD2 (6 bases). The germline V gene has CDR1 SNHLY and CDR2 FYNNEI. The V and J ends lost 6 bases and 5 bases respectively, with 16 bases between them. The CDR3 length is 15 residues. CDR3 in amino acids: CASRNLAGRTGELFF. DNA for the CDR3: TGTGCCAGCAGAAATTTGGCGGGAAGGACCGGGGAGCTGTTTTTT.

The chain combines TRBV30 with TRBJ1-5; the D gene is possibly TRBD1 (5 bases). The CDR3 length is 11 residues. Per the germline V gene, CDR1 is GTSNPN and CDR2 is SVGIG (reference sequence). V lost 2 bases and J 7 bases, leaving 6 bases between the germline ends. CDR3 DNA: TGTGCCTGGAGTAGGGGCCAGCCCCAGCATTTT. It encodes CAWSRGQPQHF.

This clone was picked up a small number of times. The V gene is TRBV7-2, the J gene TRBJ1-5; 11 nucleotides match TRBD1. Germline V lookup: CDR1 SGHTA, CDR2 FQGNSA. This CDR3 region has 15 residues. Trimming took 2 bases from V and 7 from J; bases not matched to a gene: 4. The CDR3 DNA reads TGTGCCAGCAGCTTACGGACAGGGGGCTGGCAGCCCCAGCATTTT. Translating it yields CASSLRTGGWQPQHF.

This chain joins TRBV5-6 and TRBJ1-3, with a weak D call TRBD1 (6 bases). The CDR3 loop spans 15 amino acids. The germline CDR1 and CDR2 sequences are SGHDT and YYEEEE. With 1 base removed from V and 2 bases from J, the gap between germline ends came to 10 bases. The CDR3 bases are TGTGCCAGCAGCTTGCGCAGGGGCCCTGGAAACACCATATATTTT. It translates to CASSLRRGPGNTIYF.

The sample holds a few counts of this clone. The rearrangement links TRBV30 to TRBJ2-2; 10 bases agree with TRBD2. Germline V gives CDR1 GTSNPN, CDR2 SVGIG (reference sequence). This CDR3 comprises 21 residues. After removal of 3 bases from V and 3 bases from J, the junction contained 22 bases not matched to a gene. The CDR3 loop reads CAWSPPRLAGDPRQDTGELFF. CDR3 DNA sequence: TGTGCCTGGAGCCCCCCTCGGCTAGCGGGAGATCCCCGACAGGACACCGGGGAGCTGTTTTTT.

This rearrangement joins TRBV6-1 to TRBJ1-3; D gene unclear. Germline lookup yields CDR1 MNHNS and CDR2 SASEGT. The V end lost 6 bases, the J end lost 0 bases, and 6 bases lay between the germline ends. The CDR3 extends over 13 amino acids. CDR3 amino acids: CASRAASGNTIYF. The CDR3 region has the DNA TGTGCCAGCAGGGCAGCCTCTGGAAACACCATATATTTT.